The T cell receptor (beta chain) described here comes from a study of cytomegalovirus exposure and HLA in healthy donors. PCR used 60 Vbeta primers and 13 Jbeta primers. The table came from immunoSEQ multiplex PCR; TCRdb's copy has only in-frame clones and leaves some out. The table lists around 130,000 clones, over 70% of them singletons. Germline V CDR1 and CDR2: MDHEN, SYDVKM. Trimming took 6 bases from V and 6 from J; bases not matched to a gene: 8. The CDR3 has 14 amino acids. A remark on this clone: The same CDR3 also results from other DNA sequences found in this sample.

This sequence joins TRBV28 and TRBJ1-5; 7 nucleotides line up with TRBD1. The sample was PBMCs. The sequence was obtained from a woman in her forties in good health and CMV-seronegative. The CDR3 sequence: CASRRGQGGQPQHF. The CDR3 region has the DNA TGTGCCAGCAGGCGAGGGCAGGGGGGTCAGCCCCAGCATTTT.